A single sample gave rise to the 14 T cell receptor beta chains below, sequenced in a study of cytomegalovirus exposure and HLA in healthy donors. Use of 60 Vbeta and 13 Jbeta primers characterized the PCR. The repertoire was sequenced with immunoSEQ multiplex PCR; TCRdb's copy has only in-frame clones and lacks some. The sample has approximately 110,000 clones, around two thirds seen once. The sequencing input was PBMCs. The receptors were sampled from a man aged 25 to 40 in good health and CMV-seropositive.

This clone has more than one count but fewer than ten. A junction end diverges from the germline sequence, so it may reflect a read error. The chain combines TRBV5-6 with TRBJ1-1; no reliable D call. The CDR3 has 14 amino acids. Germline lookup yields CDR1 SGHDT and CDR2 YYEEEE. The CDR3 loop is CASSLGALKTEAFF. The CDR3 DNA sequence: TGTGCCAGCAGCTTGGGGGCGCTGAAAACTGAAGCTTTCTTT.

The J gene is TRBJ2-5, the V gene TRBV10-3; 9 bases map to TRBD2. The CDR3 runs to 15 residues. Losses at the gene ends were 0 bases for V and 4 bases for J; bases not matched to a gene: 3. In germline, CDR1 is ENHRY, CDR2 SYGVKD. CDR3 sequence reads: CAISESGGGAETQYF. CDR3 DNA: TGTGCCATCAGTGAGTCTGGCGGGGGGGCAGAGACCCAGTACTTC.

This clone was recorded only once. This sequence joins TRBV21-1 and TRBJ1-1. TRBV21-1 is tagged as a pseudogene. There are 13 residues in the CDR3. DNA for the CDR3: TGTGCCAGCAGCAAAGATGTAAACACTGAAGCTTTCTTT. Protein sequence: CASSKDVNTEAFF.

The chain employs TRBV7-3 and TRBJ2-3, with 8 bases that match TRBD2. The V and J ends lost 4 bases and 4 bases, in that order; junction bases with no gene match: 4. Germline V gives CDR1 SGHTA, CDR2 FQGTGA. The CDR3 covers 14 residues. The CDR3, as DNA: TGTGCCAGCAGCTGGGGACTAGGGGCAGATACGCAGTATTTT. Its translation is CASSWGLGADTQYF.

This chain uses TRBV6-1 with TRBJ1-5; tentatively, D is TRBD1 (6 bases). Germline lookup yields CDR1 MNHNS and CDR2 SASEGT. The CDR3 extends over 17 amino acids. Trimming took 3 bases from V and 0 from J, leaving 15 bases between them. The CDR3 reads CASSEGQGIYSNQPQHF. The CDR3 bases are TGTGCCAGCAGTGAGGGTCAGGGGATTTATAGCAATCAGCCCCAGCATTTT.

This clone has just a few counts. The chain links TRBV6-5 to TRBJ1-3; weak D call: TRBD1 (5 bases). This CDR3 comprises 14 residues. Germline CDR1 is MNHEY and CDR2 is SVGAGI. V lost 5 bases and J 2 bases, leaving 10 bases between the germline ends. CDR3 protein: CASSEGVTGNTIYF. The CDR3 DNA follows: TGTGCCAGCAGTGAAGGGGTTACTGGAAACACCATATATTTT.

This sequence joins TRBV19 and TRBJ2-7; tentative D call: TRBD1 (6 bases). This CDR3 has 13 amino acids. V was cut by 5 bases and J by 4 bases, with 12 bases left in between. In germline, CDR1 is LNHDA, CDR2 SQIVND (reference sequence). In DNA, the CDR3 is TGTGCCAGTAGTCCCGAAGGACAGTACGAGCAGTACTTC. The encoded protein is CASSPEGQYEQYF.

The J gene is TRBJ2-1, the V gene TRBV2, with D tentatively TRBD1 (5 bases). The length of the CDR3 is 14 residues. Trimming removed 9 bases from V and 4 bases from J, with 16 bases in between. The germline CDR1 and CDR2 sequences are SNHLY and FYNNEI. The CDR3 here is CARGRAIIYNEQFF. Here the CDR3 DNA reads TGTGCCAGGGGCAGGGCTATCATTTACAATGAGCAGTTCTTC.

This clone was counted only a few times. V and J are TRBV14 and TRBJ1-6; TRBD1 matches at 9 bases. Germline CDR1 is SGHDN and CDR2 is FVKESK. This CDR3 is built from 15 residues. Trimming at V came to 4 bases and at J to 7 bases, leaving 5 bases not matched to a gene. CDR3 amino acids: CASSPGTGHNSPLHF. In DNA, the CDR3 is TGTGCCAGCAGCCCCGGGACAGGGCACAATTCACCCCTCCACTTT.

This clone has only a few counts. J is TRBJ2-7 and V is TRBV5-1, with 8 positions matching TRBD1. This CDR3 comprises 16 residues. Germline values: CDR1 SGHRS, CDR2 YFSETQ. The trim removed 1 base at V and 0 bases at J, leaving 6 bases unmatched. CDR3 coding DNA: TGCGCCAGCAGCTTGACACCGGGACAGGCCTCCTACGAGCAGTACTTC. This gives the protein CASSLTPGQASYEQYF.

The chain carries TRBV9 and TRBJ2-1, with D tentatively TRBD2 (6 bases). Per the germline V gene, CDR1 is SGDLS and CDR2 is YYNGEE. The CDR3 spans 15 residues. The V and J ends lost 3 bases and 4 bases respectively, with 14 bases between them. CDR3 sequence reads: CASSATGTQYNEQFF. The DNA for the CDR3 is TGTGCCAGCAGCGCAACCGGGACTCAGTACAATGAGCAGTTCTTC.

The chain uses TRBV2 and TRBJ1-1, with D unresolved. This CDR3 spans 13 amino acids. CDR1 is SNHLY and CDR2 is FYNNEI in the germline V gene. Between the trimmed V and J ends, which lost 6 bases and 1 base, there was a span of 9 bases. CDR3: CASSGEWNTEAFF. The CDR3 DNA is TGTGCCAGCAGCGGAGAGTGGAACACTGAAGCTTTCTTT.

The chain couples TRBV9 to TRBJ1-6; 9 bases line up with TRBD1. The V segment lost 0 bases and the J segment 3 bases; nucleotides outside the gene matches: 7. The V gene's germline CDR1 is SGDLS and CDR2 YYNGEE. This CDR3 spans 18 amino acids. CDR3 protein: CASSVGDRVEFYNSPLHF. The CDR3 DNA reads TGTGCCAGCAGCGTAGGGGACAGGGTCGAATTCTATAATTCACCCCTCCACTTT.

This clone was seen a handful of times. This chain connects TRBV6-5 to TRBJ2-7; D remains unclear. The length of the CDR3 is 15 residues. Trimming pared 5 bases from V and 3 bases from J, leaving 17 bases between. CDR1 MNHEY and CDR2 SVGAGI come from the germline V gene. CDR3 DNA sequence: TGTGCCAGCAGTCAATCATCCTACCCGGGCTACGAGCAGTACTTC. Translating it yields CASSQSSYPGYEQYF.